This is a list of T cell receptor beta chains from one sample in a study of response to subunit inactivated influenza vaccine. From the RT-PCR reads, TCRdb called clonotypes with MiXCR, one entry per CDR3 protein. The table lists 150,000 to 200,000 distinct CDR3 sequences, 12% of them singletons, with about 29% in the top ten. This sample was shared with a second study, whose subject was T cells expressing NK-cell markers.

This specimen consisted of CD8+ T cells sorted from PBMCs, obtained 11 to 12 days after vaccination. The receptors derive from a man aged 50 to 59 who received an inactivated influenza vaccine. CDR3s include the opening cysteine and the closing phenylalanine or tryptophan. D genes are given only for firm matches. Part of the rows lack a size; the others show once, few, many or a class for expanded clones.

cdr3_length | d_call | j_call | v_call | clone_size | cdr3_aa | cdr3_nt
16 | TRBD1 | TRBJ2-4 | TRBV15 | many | CATSSLTGEAKNIQYF | TGTGCCACCAGCAGCCTGACAGGGGAAGCCAAAAACATTCAGTACTTC
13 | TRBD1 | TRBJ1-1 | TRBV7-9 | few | CASAGQLGTEAFF | TGTGCCAGCGCGGGACAGCTGGGGACTGAAGCTTTCTTT
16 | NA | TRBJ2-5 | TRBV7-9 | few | CASIPLGGLYQETQYF | TGTGCCAGCATCCCCCTCGGGGGACTGTACCAAGAGACCCAGTACTTC
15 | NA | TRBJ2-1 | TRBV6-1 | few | CASSDGSTRYHEQFF | TGTGCCAGCAGCGACGGGTCGACGAGGTATCATGAGCAGTTCTTC
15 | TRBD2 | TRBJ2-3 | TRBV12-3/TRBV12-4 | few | CASRASGGATDTQYF | TGTGCCAGCAGGGCTAGCGGGGGGGCCACAGATACGCAGTATTTT
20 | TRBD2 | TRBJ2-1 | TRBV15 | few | CATSREGLVWLAGEYNEQFF | TGTGCCACCAGCAGAGAAGGGTTGGTTTGGCTAGCGGGGGAGTACAATGAGCAGTTCTTC
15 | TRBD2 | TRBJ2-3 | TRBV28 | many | CASSIGGGGTDTQYF | TGTGCCAGCAGCATCGGCGGGGGTGGCACAGATACGCAGTATTTT
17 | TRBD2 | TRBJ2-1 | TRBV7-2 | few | CASSQTPGLAGGNEQFF | TGTGCCAGCAGCCAAACCCCCGGGCTAGCGGGAGGGAATGAGCAGTTCTTC
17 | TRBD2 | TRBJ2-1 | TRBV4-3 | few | CASSQEVRTSVNNEQFF | TGCGCCAGCAGCCAAGAGGTCCGGACTAGCGTTAACAATGAGCAGTTCTTC
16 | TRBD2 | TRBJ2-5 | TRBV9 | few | CASSVTGLAGWETQYF | TGTGCCAGCAGCGTTACCGGACTAGCGGGGTGGGAGACCCAGTACTTC
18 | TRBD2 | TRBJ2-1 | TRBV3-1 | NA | CASSPGLAGSSSYNEQFF | TGTGCCAGCAGCCCGGGACTAGCGGGCTCGAGCTCCTACAATGAGCAGTTCTTC
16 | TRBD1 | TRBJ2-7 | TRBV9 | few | CASSVEGGQGSYEQYF | TGTGCCAGCAGCGTAGAGGGGGGACAGGGCTCCTACGAGCAGTACTTC
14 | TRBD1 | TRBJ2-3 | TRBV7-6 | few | CASSPLQGADTQYF | TGTGCCAGCAGCCCCCTTCAGGGGGCAGATACGCAGTATTTT
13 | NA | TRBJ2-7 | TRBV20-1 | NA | CSAREAKAYEQYF | TGCAGTGCTAGAGAGGCGAAAGCCTACGAGCAGTACTTC
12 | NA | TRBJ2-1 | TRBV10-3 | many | CAISVSGPYLFF | TGTGCCATCAGTGTTAGCGGCCCTTATTTGTTCTTC
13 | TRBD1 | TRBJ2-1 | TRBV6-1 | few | CASREGTVNEQFF | TGTGCCAGCAGAGAGGGGACAGTCAATGAGCAGTTCTTC
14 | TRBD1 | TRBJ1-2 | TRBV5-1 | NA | CASSLARTGDGYTF | TGCGCCAGCAGCTTGGCTCGGACAGGAGATGGCTACACCTTC
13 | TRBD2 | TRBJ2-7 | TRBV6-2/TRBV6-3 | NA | CASTSGSFYEQYF | TGTGCCAGCACTAGCGGGAGTTTCTACGAGCAGTACTTC
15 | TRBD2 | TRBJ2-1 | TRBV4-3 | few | CASSRMTSGNNEQFF | TGCGCCAGCAGCCGAATGACTAGCGGAAACAATGAGCAGTTCTTC
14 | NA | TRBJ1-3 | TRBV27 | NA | CASSPLGSLDTIYF | TGTGCCAGCTCCCCTCTGGGCAGCCTTGACACCATATATTTT
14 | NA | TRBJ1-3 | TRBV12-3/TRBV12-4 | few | CASSLAHGGNTIYF | TGTGCCAGCAGTTTAGCGCATGGGGGAAACACCATATATTTT
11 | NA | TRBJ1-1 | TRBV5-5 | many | CASSSPTEAFF | TGTGCCAGCAGCTCGCCCACTGAAGCTTTCTTT
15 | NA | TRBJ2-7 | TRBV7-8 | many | CASSSTRGNSYEQYF | TGTGCCAGCAGCTCTACCAGGGGAAACTCCTACGAGCAGTACTTC
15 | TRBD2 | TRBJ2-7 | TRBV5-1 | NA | CASSLSAAGGYEQYF | TGCGCCAGCAGCTTATCCGCGGCGGGGGGGTACGAGCAGTACTTC
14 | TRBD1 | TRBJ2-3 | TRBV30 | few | CAWSPGRGTDTQYF | TGTGCCTGGAGTCCTGGCAGGGGGACAGATACGCAGTATTTT
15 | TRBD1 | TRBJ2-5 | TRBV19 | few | CASSRGGQGKETQYF | TGTGCCAGTAGTCGAGGAGGACAGGGAAAAGAGACCCAGTACTTC
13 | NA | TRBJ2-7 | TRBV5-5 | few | CASSLAQGNEQYF | TGTGCCAGCAGCTTGGCCCAGGGGAACGAGCAGTACTTC
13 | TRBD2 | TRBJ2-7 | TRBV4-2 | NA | CAISPGTTYEQYF | TGTGCCATCAGCCCCGGGACTACCTACGAGCAGTACTTC
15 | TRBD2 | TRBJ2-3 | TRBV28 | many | CASSFFSGGTDTQYF | TGTGCCAGCAGTTTTTTTAGCGGGGGCACAGATACGCAGTATTTT
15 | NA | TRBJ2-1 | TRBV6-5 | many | CASSYITGSYNEQFF | TGTGCCAGCAGTTACATTACAGGGAGCTACAATGAGCAGTTCTTC
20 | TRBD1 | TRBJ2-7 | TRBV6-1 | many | CASSKATRQGDKTFLYEQYF | TGTGCCAGTAGTAAGGCGACCCGACAGGGAGATAAGACCTTTCTCTACGAGCAGTACTTC
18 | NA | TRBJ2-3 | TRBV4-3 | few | CASSQDLWRPPPPDTQYF | TGCGCCAGCAGCCAAGATCTCTGGCGCCCCCCCCCTCCAGATACGCAGTATTTT
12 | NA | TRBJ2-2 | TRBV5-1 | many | CASSFPGGELFF | TGCGCCAGCAGCTTCCCGGGCGGGGAGCTGTTTTTT
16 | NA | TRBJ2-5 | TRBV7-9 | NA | CASSYVRALPQETQYF | TGTGCCAGCAGCTACGTCCGGGCCCTACCCCAAGAGACCCAGTACTTC
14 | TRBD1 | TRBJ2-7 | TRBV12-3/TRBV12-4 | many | CASSPRTGGYEQYF | TGTGCCAGCAGTCCCCGGACAGGGGGCTACGAGCAGTACTTC
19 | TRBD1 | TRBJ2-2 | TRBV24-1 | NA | CATSDSGTGIFYNTGELFF | TGTGCCACCAGTGATTCTGGGACAGGGATATTTTATAACACCGGGGAGCTGTTTTTT
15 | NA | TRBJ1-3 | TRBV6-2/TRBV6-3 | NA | CASSTGPYSGNTIYF | TGTGCCAGCAGCACCGGACCGTACTCTGGAAACACCATATATTTT
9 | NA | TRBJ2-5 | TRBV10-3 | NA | CASPGPWYF | TGTGCCAGTCCGGGGCCCTGGTACTTC
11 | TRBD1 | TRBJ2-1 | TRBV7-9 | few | CASIQGNEQFF | TGTGCCAGCATACAGGGGAATGAGCAGTTCTTC
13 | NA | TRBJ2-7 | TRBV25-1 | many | CATSPTSSYEQYF | TGTGCCACCTCTCCCACCTCCTCCTACGAGCAGTACTTC
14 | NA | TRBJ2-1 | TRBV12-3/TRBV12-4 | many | CASSGPPLFNEQFF | TGTGCCAGCAGTGGACCACCCCTCTTCAATGAGCAGTTCTTC
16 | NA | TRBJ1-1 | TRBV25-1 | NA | CASSEFGLGDPTEAFF | TGTGCCAGCAGTGAATTCGGTTTAGGGGATCCGACTGAAGCTTTCTTT
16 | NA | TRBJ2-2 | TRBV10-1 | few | CASSEFRVRNTGELFF | TGCGCCAGCAGTGAGTTTAGGGTCAGGAACACCGGGGAGCTGTTTTTT
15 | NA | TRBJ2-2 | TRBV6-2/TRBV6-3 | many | CASSPGRDFTGELFF | TGTGCCAGCAGCCCAGGACGGGACTTCACCGGGGAGCTGTTTTTT
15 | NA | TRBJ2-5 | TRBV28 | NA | CASSLQTAVQETQYF | TGTGCCAGCAGTTTGCAGACCGCCGTTCAAGAGACCCAGTACTTC